Given below is one T cell receptor (beta chain) in context. This specimen belongs to a study of blood T cell repertoires in COVID-19. V dropped 4 bases and J dropped 5; count of bases not matched to a gene: 2. CDR3 size: 14 residues. The germline gives CDR1 LGHNA, CDR2 YSLEER. Clones were sequenced by immunoSEQ multiplex PCR, and TCRdb holds only the in-frame ones, with some missing. The data show some 48,000 clones, with 75% to 85% seen just once and 6% to 9% held by the top ten. The source material was peripheral blood. V gene TRBV4-3 combines with J gene TRBJ1-6; TRBD1 aligns across 7 bases. This receptor was taken from a human donor in a cohort sampled during active COVID-19. CDR3 DNA: TGCGCCAGCAGCCTCGGGACAGATAATTCACCCCTCCACTTT. Its protein product is CASSLGTDNSPLHF.